The present T cell receptor beta chain was sequenced within a study of CD8+ T cells in alopecia areata listed by TCRdb under 2018. Regarding the research as a whole: Treated patients were enrolled in an open-label pilot trial of oral tofacitinib at 5 to 10 mg twice daily for moderate-to-severe alopecia areata. Scalp clonality was compared among normal scalp (n=4), patchy alopecia areata scalp (n=8), and alopecia totalis/universalis scalp (n=8). The study used high-throughput TCRbeta sequencing to examine T cell clonal expansion in alopecia areata, in both the C3H/HeJ mouse model and human patients. Tofacitinib was administered for 6 to 18 months, and 6 months of follow-up off drug were then conducted to assess delayed response and recurrence. RNA was obtained with the PAXgene miRNA kit for fixed scalp, the miRNeasy kit for PBMCs, and the RNeasy kit for mouse skin. Human TCRbeta sequencing covered scalp tissue and sorted CD4+ and CD8+ peripheral blood T cells from patchy and totalis/universalis alopecia areata patients and healthy controls. In treated patients, disease severity was measured using the SALT score, which gives the percentage of scalp surface area affected. Amplification of TCRbeta CDR3 regions was done by immunoSEQ multiplex PCR using 35 Vbeta forward primers and 13 Jbeta reverse primers. Biopsies were taken from tofacitinib-treated patients at baseline and again at 4 and 24 weeks into treatment, and several of those patients also had a later scalp biopsy.

Points the paper makes about the study in general: Higher clonality and more expanded CD8+ clones were observed in lesional scalp than in normal scalp, particularly in alopecia totalis/universalis, a finding suggestive of antigenic drive. Compared with mice, TCR sequences shared between patients were less clear, possibly partly because of HLA diversity across the patient population. Because the treated cohort was small and had just a single nonresponder, larger studies are needed to establish links between baseline CD8+ expansion and response. Unlike mouse skin, where gammadelta T cells dominate, normal human skin contains resident alphabeta T cells that get sequenced too, which complicates analysis of the scalp TCR repertoire. Many expanded lesional clones were found to persist in scalp and blood during tofacitinib treatment, and relapse after treatment cessation may be partly explained by this persistence. Tofacitinib significantly decreased scalp clonality and the number of expanded CD8+ clones among the top 100 scalp clones.

CDR1 SNHLY and CDR2 FYNNEI are derived from the germline V gene. The trim is 8 bases for V and 0 bases for J, with a gap of 14 bases between the germline ends. Reading from cysteine to phenylalanine, the CDR3 counts 15 amino acids. Only the CDR3 region is kept as DNA, spanning 45 bases read in frame from base 1. Notes on this clone: The antigen this receptor binds is unknown. No base qualities exist here, and no much larger clone lies one base off it.

Libraries came from the immunoSEQ multiplex PCR assay. For TCR sequencing, RNA was extracted from every sample and reverse transcribed into cDNA to serve as template. First-strand cDNA was synthesized using SuperScript III with a 2:1 mix of oligo-dT and random hexamers. A synthetic immune receptor repertoire was used to measure amplification bias, and any remaining bias was corrected computationally. The authors processed their data as follows. Raw reads were preprocessed to remove errors, and CDR3 was defined according to IMGT conventions as the region from the conserved cysteine to phenylalanine. Clonality was calculated as 1 minus Shannon entropy normalized by log2 of the number of productive unique TCRs. Whether each scalp clone was CD4 or CD8 was inferred by checking scalp TCRbeta sequences against the CD4 and CD8 repertoires from sorted blood. TCRdb provides this immuneACCESS table in a form limited to in-frame rearrangements. Some clones are lacking; in checked studies, under half of them reflect an unresolved V gene, and why the rest are absent is not known. V, J and clone size derive from that table, while D and trimming were established from the DNA sequence. The sample table records 170,000 or so clones; under 70% of these occur just once. Roughly 0.85% of the sample is in the top ten clones.

The sample's time point, from its label and the paper: about 4 weeks on oral tofacitinib. The sample's treatment or condition label, in plain terms: oral pan-JAK inhibitor, 5-10 mg twice daily. From alopecia areata patients, peripheral blood was collected along with lesional scalp punch biopsies. PBMCs were separated by density centrifugation and stained for CD3, CD4 and CD8, after which CD4+ and CD8+ T cells were sorted on a FACSAria. The clonotype comes from a human donor with alopecia areata. Specimen: CD4+ T cells sorted from blood, collected at week 4, from a patient treated with tofacitinib. This chain is built from TRBV2 and TRBJ1-5; tentative D gene TRBD1, with 5 bases matching. CDR3 region: CASGGAGSSNQPQHF. The DNA sequence follows: TGTGCCAGCGGCGGGGCAGGGAGTAGCAATCAGCCCCAGCATTTT.